Listed below are T cell receptor beta chains from one sample, sequenced in a study of spatial heterogeneity in lung cancer. From the 5' RACE reads, TCRdb called clonotypes with MiXCR, one entry per CDR3 protein. The sample includes 25,000 or so distinct CDR3 sequences, around 3.2% of them seen just once. This specimen was PBMCs, taken at surgery. The receptors were sampled from a female donor with early-stage non-small cell lung cancer. Both conserved end residues are part of each CDR3. A D gene is named only where the DNA matches it firmly. Expanded clones get a size class; other rows say once, few or many, or leave the size out.

CDR3nt: TGCGCCAGCAGTGAGGCCGGTTACGAGCAGTACTTC
CDR3aa: CASSEAGYEQYF
d_gene: -
v_gene: TRBV10-1
abundance: many
j_gene: TRBJ2-7

CDR3nt: TGTGCCAGCAGAGAGGGACAGGGAGAGACCCAGTACTTC
CDR3aa: CASREGQGETQYF
d_gene: TRBD1
v_gene: TRBV6-5
abundance: many
j_gene: TRBJ2-5

CDR3nt: TGTGCCACCAGTGACCGCGGTTTGGGGCCTGGGCGTAGGTCCTACAATGAGCAGTTCTTC
CDR3aa: CATSDRGLGPGRRSYNEQFF
d_gene: -
v_gene: TRBV24-1
abundance: few
j_gene: TRBJ2-1

CDR3nt: TGTGCCACCCGCGAGGGCGGGAGAGACACAGATACGCAGTATTTT
CDR3aa: CATREGGRDTDTQYF
d_gene: TRBD2
v_gene: TRBV6-1
abundance: -
j_gene: TRBJ2-3

CDR3nt: TGTGCCAGCAGCGGACTAGCGGGAGGGCCCCCCGAGCAGTACTTC
CDR3aa: CASSGLAGGPPEQYF
d_gene: TRBD2
v_gene: TRBV11-2
abundance: many
j_gene: TRBJ2-7

CDR3nt: TGTGCCAGCAGCCCACCAGGCGGGCGTACTGAAGCTTTCTTT
CDR3aa: CASSPPGGRTEAFF
d_gene: -
v_gene: TRBV7-9
abundance: many
j_gene: TRBJ1-1

CDR3nt: TGTGCCAGCAGCTCATCGTTGAACACTGAAGCTTTCTTT
CDR3aa: CASSSSLNTEAFF
d_gene: -
v_gene: TRBV3-1
abundance: many
j_gene: TRBJ1-1

CDR3nt: TGCGCCAGCAGTGAGACGCAAGCGGCCACAGATACGCAGTATTTT
CDR3aa: CASSETQAATDTQYF
d_gene: -
v_gene: TRBV10-2
abundance: many
j_gene: TRBJ2-3

CDR3nt: TGTGCCAGCAGCTTGGGGGGGACTTATGGCTACACCTTC
CDR3aa: CASSLGGTYGYTF
d_gene: -
v_gene: TRBV5-4
abundance: -
j_gene: TRBJ1-2

CDR3nt: TGCGCCAGCAGCTTGGTCATCCCCGACACCGGGGAGCTGTTTTTT
CDR3aa: CASSLVIPDTGELFF
d_gene: -
v_gene: TRBV5-1
abundance: many
j_gene: TRBJ2-2

CDR3nt: TGTGCCAGCAGCGAGCAGGGGATTTGGCAGCCCCAGCATTTT
CDR3aa: CASSEQGIWQPQHF
d_gene: -
v_gene: TRBV2
abundance: many
j_gene: TRBJ1-5

CDR3nt: TGTGCCAGCAGTGGGATAGCGGGAGGGCCCTCGTCGTGGGAGCAGTACTTC
CDR3aa: CASSGIAGGPSSWEQYF
d_gene: TRBD2
v_gene: TRBV2
abundance: many
j_gene: TRBJ2-7

CDR3nt: TGTGCCAGCAGCCCCGGACTAGCGGGAATTTCTGAGCAGTTCTTC
CDR3aa: CASSPGLAGISEQFF
d_gene: TRBD2
v_gene: TRBV7-9
abundance: many
j_gene: TRBJ2-1

CDR3nt: TGTGCCAGCAGTTTGGTCGCTAGCACAGATACGCAGTATTTT
CDR3aa: CASSLVASTDTQYF
d_gene: -
v_gene: TRBV12-3/TRBV12-4
abundance: many
j_gene: TRBJ2-3

CDR3nt: TGTGCCAGCTCACCAGGGCGCAATGAGCAGTTCTTC
CDR3aa: CASSPGRNEQFF
d_gene: -
v_gene: TRBV18
abundance: many
j_gene: TRBJ2-1

CDR3nt: TGCAGTGCTAGAGAGACTAGATCCTTAGAGTCGGTAGAGACCCAGTACTTC
CDR3aa: CSARETRSLESVETQYF
d_gene: -
v_gene: TRBV20-1
abundance: many
j_gene: TRBJ2-5

CDR3nt: TGTGCCAGCAGCCCGATGGGGAACTACAATGAGCAGTTCTTC
CDR3aa: CASSPMGNYNEQFF
d_gene: -
v_gene: TRBV28
abundance: many
j_gene: TRBJ2-1

CDR3nt: TGCAGTGCTGGGGACAACCAAGAGACCCAGTACTTC
CDR3aa: CSAGDNQETQYF
d_gene: -
v_gene: TRBV20-1
abundance: many
j_gene: TRBJ2-5

CDR3nt: TGTGCCAGCAGCTTAGCAGCTGCGTGGGACGGGGAGCAGTACTTC
CDR3aa: CASSLAAAWDGEQYF
d_gene: -
v_gene: TRBV11-1
abundance: many
j_gene: TRBJ2-7

CDR3nt: TGTGCCAGCAGCGTAGGAGGGACGAACAATCAGCCCCAGCATTTT
CDR3aa: CASSVGGTNNQPQHF
d_gene: -
v_gene: TRBV9
abundance: many
j_gene: TRBJ1-5

CDR3nt: TGCGCCAGCAGCTTGGACCCGGGACAGGGGGGACTCGAATCTGAAAACATTCAGTACTTC
CDR3aa: CASSLDPGQGGLESENIQYF
d_gene: TRBD1
v_gene: TRBV5-1
abundance: many
j_gene: TRBJ2-4

CDR3nt: TGTGCCAGCAGGGACAGGGGTGGCGCAGATACGCAGTATTTT
CDR3aa: CASRDRGGADTQYF
d_gene: TRBD1
v_gene: TRBV12-3/TRBV12-4
abundance: many
j_gene: TRBJ2-3

CDR3nt: TGTGCCAGCGCCGAGGAGGACAGTCCCGTTGCAGTTGCCAAAAACATTCAGTACTTC
CDR3aa: CASAEEDSPVAVAKNIQYF
d_gene: -
v_gene: TRBV6-1
abundance: many
j_gene: TRBJ2-4

CDR3nt: TGTGCCAGCAGTCGAGCTGCACGCGGCTACAATGAGCAGTTCTTC
CDR3aa: CASSRAARGYNEQFF
d_gene: -
v_gene: TRBV25-1
abundance: many
j_gene: TRBJ2-1